Below are 19 T cell receptor beta chains sequenced from a single sample in a study of beta chain features in type 1 diabetes. Every bit of the isolated RNA underwent reverse transcription, so sequencing read expressed TCRB transcripts. Assay: immunoSEQ multiplex PCR; the TCRdb copy retains only in-frame clones and omits some. Of 250,000 or so clones listed, 68% are singletons. The specimen was naive CD4+ T cells from blood. These receptors all come from a young man in good health.

The chain links TRBV10-3 to TRBJ1-2; possibly TRBD1 for D (5 bases). Trimming removed 11 bases at V and 1 base at J, with 8 bases between. This CDR3 is built from 11 residues. Germline lookup yields CDR1 ENHRY and CDR2 SYGVKD. CDR3 in amino acids: CAAQGNYGYTF. CDR3 sequence (DNA): TGTGCCGCCCAGGGTAACTATGGCTACACCTTC.

The chain combines TRBV29-1 with TRBJ1-1; D possibly corresponds to TRBD1 (5 bases). From germline, CDR1 is SQVTM and CDR2 ANQGSEA. Trimming removed 3 bases from V and 4 bases from J, with 15 bases in between. The CDR3 is made up of 14 amino acids. The CDR3 DNA is TGCAGCGTTGACCCAGGGACGTCGGGCACTGAAGCTTTCTTT. It is translated as CSVDPGTSGTEAFF.

The chain links TRBV6-6 to TRBJ2-7; D remains unclear. Germline V CDR1 and CDR2: MNHNY, SVGAGI (reference sequence). Trimming cost V 10 bases and J 3 bases, with 19 bases left between them. This CDR3 is built from 14 residues. In DNA form, the CDR3 reads TGTGCCACCCAACGAAGTGAGCAACTCTACGAGCAGTACTTC. Protein: CATQRSEQLYEQYF.

The chain joins TRBV29-1 to TRBJ2-1; D possibly uses TRBD1 or TRBD2 (6 bases each). V shed 7 bases and J shed 6 bases, with 16 bases lying between them. The CDR3 consists of 13 residues. Germline loops: CDR1 SQVTM, CDR2 ANQGSEA. The CDR3 DNA reads as TGCAGCGGTGGATCGGGGGCGAGCAATGAGCAGTTCTTC. This encodes CSGGSGASNEQFF.

This clone appeared once. CDR3 amino acids: CAWKQGSKNTEAFF. The CDR3 DNA reads TGTGCCTGGAAGCAGGGGAGTAAGAACACTGAAGCTTTCTTT. The rearrangement joins TRBV30 to TRBJ1-1; D might be TRBD1 (6 bases). Between the trimmed V and J ends, which lost 4 bases and 1 base, there was a span of 13 bases. The CDR3 is 14 residues long. Germline V gene sequence: CDR1 GTSNPN, CDR2 SVGIG (reference sequence).

The rearrangement joins TRBV4-1 to TRBJ2-4; D is perhaps TRBD1 (6 bases). Germline CDR1 and CDR2: MGHRA and YSYEKL. There are 16 residues in the CDR3. Trimming took off 1 base at V and 2 bases at J, with 12 bases between the two ends. The CDR3 loop is CASSQGRQGTKNIQYF. CDR3 bases: TGCGCCAGCAGCCAAGGGCGTCAGGGGACCAAAAACATTCAGTACTTC.

This clone was seen a few times. V gene TRBV25-1 combines with J gene TRBJ1-2; TRBD1 is a possible D gene (6 bases). The CDR3 loop spans 13 amino acids. Germline assignment: CDR1 MGHDK and CDR2 SYGVNS. V was trimmed by 2 bases and J by 2 bases, leaving 6 bases between them. This CDR3 reads CASSEQGNYGYTF. The CDR3 region has the DNA TGTGCCAGCAGTGAACAGGGGAACTATGGCTACACCTTC.

This clone was found a few times. The rearrangement links TRBV7-9 to TRBJ2-4; D perhaps matches TRBD1 (6 bases). The V end was cut by 1 base, the J end by 0 bases, with 10 bases between. The CDR3 loop spans 16 amino acids. Germline lookup yields CDR1 SEHNR and CDR2 FQNEAQ (reference sequence). The CDR3 is CASSLGQGIAKNIQYF. DNA for the CDR3: TGTGCCAGCAGCTTAGGCCAGGGGATAGCCAAAAACATTCAGTACTTC.

The chain combines TRBV29-1 with TRBJ1-1; no reliable D call. Germline lookup yields CDR1 SQVTM and CDR2 ANQGSEA. V lost 4 bases and J 3 bases, leaving 9 bases between the germline ends. This CDR3 region has 12 residues. DNA for the CDR3: TGCAGCGTTGGGCAGAGACACACTGAAGCTTTCTTT. Protein sequence: CSVGQRHTEAFF.

The V gene is TRBV20-1, the J gene TRBJ2-1; D gene uncertain. The V end was cut by 5 bases, the J end by 8 bases, with 10 bases between. The germline V gene has CDR1 DFQATT and CDR2 SNEGSKA (reference sequence). CDR3 length: 11 amino acids. CDR3 protein: CSAQLRDEQFF. CDR3 nucleotides: TGCAGTGCTCAACTTAGGGATGAGCAGTTCTTC.

The chain links TRBV2 to TRBJ1-5; D is unresolved. Trimming removed 3 bases at V and 3 bases at J, with 9 bases between. Germline CDR1 and CDR2: SNHLY and FYNNEI. The CDR3 loop spans 14 amino acids. The CDR3 is CASSEVQLNQPQHF. DNA for the CDR3: TGTGCCAGCAGTGAGGTCCAACTCAATCAGCCCCAGCATTTT.

The J gene is TRBJ2-5, the V gene TRBV7-9; D is perhaps TRBD1 (6 bases). This CDR3 region has 15 residues. Germline lookup yields CDR1 SEHNR and CDR2 FQNEAQ (reference sequence). The V end was cut by 4 bases, the J end by 3 bases, with 15 bases between. The CDR3 is CASSSRGGLEETQYF. In DNA, the CDR3 is TGTGCCAGCAGCTCCAGGGGTGGCTTAGAAGAGACCCAGTACTTC. Filled out from reference TRBV7-9 and TRBJ2-5, the complete variable domain reads DTGVSQNPRHKITKRGQNVTFRCDPISEHNRLYWYRQTLGQGPEFLTYFQNEAQLEKSRLLSDRFSAERPKGSFSTLEIQRTEQGDSAMYLCASSSRGGLEETQYFGPGTRLLVL.

The chain has TRBV13 and TRBJ2-4; D is possibly TRBD1 (5 bases). V dropped 5 bases and J dropped 4 bases, with 24 bases sitting between them. Germline V gene sequence: CDR1 PRHDT, CDR2 FYEKMQ (reference sequence). There are 18 residues in the CDR3. Written as DNA, the CDR3 is TGTGCCAGCAGCCCCGGAAGGGCAAGGCTGGCAGGGAAAAACATTCAGTACTTC. This sequence encodes CASSPGRARLAGKNIQYF.

V usage is TRBV7-2 and J usage is TRBJ2-1; possibly TRBD1 for D (5 bases). Per germline, CDR1 SGHTA and CDR2 FQGNSA. V lost 3 bases and J 4 bases, leaving 10 bases between the germline ends. The CDR3 is 14 residues long. The CDR3, as DNA: TGTGCCAGCAGCTTTAACAGGCGATACAATGAGCAGTTCTTC. Translated: CASSFNRRYNEQFF.

The chain couples TRBV7-2 to TRBJ2-7, with D unresolved. The ends were cut back, 1 base at V and 8 bases at J, with 9 bases in the middle. The germline V gene has CDR1 SGHTA and CDR2 FQGNSA. The CDR3 has 12 residues. The CDR3 is CASSLGGEQQYF. CDR3 nucleotide sequence: TGTGCCAGCAGCTTAGGAGGCGAGCAGCAGTACTTC.

The chain couples TRBV30 to TRBJ2-5; D is undetermined. V lost 4 bases to trimming and J lost 5 bases, with 17 bases between them. CDR3 size: 14 residues. Germline V CDR1 and CDR2: GTSNPN, SVGIG (reference sequence). The CDR3 protein is CAWMVAGFSETQYF. The CDR3 coding sequence is TGTGCCTGGATGGTAGCCGGTTTTTCGGAGACCCAGTACTTC.

The CDR3 spells CASSRTSRDEQFF. CDR3 nucleotide sequence: TGTGCCAGCAGTCGGACTAGTCGGGATGAGCAGTTCTTC. The rearrangement links TRBV7-2 to TRBJ2-1; the match to TRBD2 covers 7 bases. This CDR3 comprises 13 residues. The V segment lost 6 bases and the J segment 8 bases; nucleotides outside the gene matches: 7. CDR1 and CDR2 (germline): SGHTA, FQGNSA.

The rearrangement uses TRBV30 and TRBJ2-3, with D possibly TRBD2 on 7 matching bases. Germline V gives CDR1 GTSNPN, CDR2 SVGIG (reference sequence). V was clipped by 2 bases and J by 2 bases, with 14 bases between them. The length of the CDR3 is 15 residues. The CDR3 sequence: CAWSTGRGFTDTQYF. As DNA, the CDR3 is TGTGCCTGGAGTACAGGGAGGGGGTTCACAGATACGCAGTATTTT.

The rearrangement joins TRBV7-8 to TRBJ1-5; 8 nucleotides line up with TRBD1. Germline CDR1 and CDR2: SGHVS and FQNEAQ. The length of the CDR3 is 14 residues. The junction had 1 base not matched to a gene; V was cut back by 1 base and J by 5 bases. CDR3 sequence reads: CASSLVTGDQPQHF. The CDR3 DNA is TGTGCCAGCAGCTTAGTGACAGGGGATCAGCCCCAGCATTTT. The entire variable domain, with the rest obtained from reference TRBV7-8 and TRBJ1-5, is as follows: GAGVSQSPRYKVAKRGQDVALRCDPISGHVSLFWYQQALGQGPEFLTYFQNEAQLDKSGLPSDRFFAERPEGSVSTLKIQRTQQEDSAVYLCASSLVTGDQPQHFGDGTRLSIL.